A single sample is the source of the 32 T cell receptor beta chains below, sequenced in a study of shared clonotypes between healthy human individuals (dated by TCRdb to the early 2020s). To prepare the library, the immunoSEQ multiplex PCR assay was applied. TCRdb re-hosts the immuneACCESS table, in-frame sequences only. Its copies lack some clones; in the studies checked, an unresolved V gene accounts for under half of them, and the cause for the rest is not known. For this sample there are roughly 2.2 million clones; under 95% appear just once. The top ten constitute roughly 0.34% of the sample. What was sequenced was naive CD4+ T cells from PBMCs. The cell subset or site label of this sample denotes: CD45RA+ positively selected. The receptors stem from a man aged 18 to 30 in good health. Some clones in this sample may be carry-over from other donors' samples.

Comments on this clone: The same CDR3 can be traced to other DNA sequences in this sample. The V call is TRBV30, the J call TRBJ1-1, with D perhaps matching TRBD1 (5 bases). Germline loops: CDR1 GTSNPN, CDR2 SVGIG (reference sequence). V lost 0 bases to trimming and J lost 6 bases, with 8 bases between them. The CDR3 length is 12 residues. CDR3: CAWSVLGAEAFF. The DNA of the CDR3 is TGTGCCTGGAGTGTGCTGGGGGCTGAAGCTTTCTTT.

The CDR3, as DNA: TGTGCCAGCAGTTCTCTAGCGGGAGGGCCCCATGAGCAGTTCTTC. Its protein is CASSSLAGGPHEQFF. The V and J genes are TRBV28 and TRBJ2-1; 12 nucleotides align to TRBD2. The germline CDR1 and CDR2 sequences are MDHEN and SYDVKM. Trimming removed 4 bases from V and 8 bases from J; junction bases left unmatched: 6. The CDR3 extends over 15 amino acids.

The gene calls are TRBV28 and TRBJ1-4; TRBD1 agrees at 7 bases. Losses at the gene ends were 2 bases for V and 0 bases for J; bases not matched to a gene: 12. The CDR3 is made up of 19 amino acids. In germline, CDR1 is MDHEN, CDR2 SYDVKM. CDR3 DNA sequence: TGTGCCAGCAGTTTACCGCAGACAGGGTACCATACAACTAATGAAAAACTGTTTTTT. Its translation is CASSLPQTGYHTTNEKLFF. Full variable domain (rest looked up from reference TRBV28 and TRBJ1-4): DVKVTQSSRYLVKRTGEKVFLECVQDMDHENMFWYRQDPGLGLRLIYFSYDVKMKEKGDIPEGYSVSREKKERFSLILESASTNQTSMYLCASSLPQTGYHTTNEKLFFGSGTQLSVL.

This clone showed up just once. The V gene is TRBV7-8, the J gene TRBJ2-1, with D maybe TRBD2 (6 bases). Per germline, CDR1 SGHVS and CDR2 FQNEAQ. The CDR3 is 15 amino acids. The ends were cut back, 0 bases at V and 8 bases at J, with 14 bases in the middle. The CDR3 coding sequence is TGTGCCAGCAGCTTAGCGGGAGGACATGGGGATGAGCAGTTCTTC. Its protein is CASSLAGGHGDEQFF.

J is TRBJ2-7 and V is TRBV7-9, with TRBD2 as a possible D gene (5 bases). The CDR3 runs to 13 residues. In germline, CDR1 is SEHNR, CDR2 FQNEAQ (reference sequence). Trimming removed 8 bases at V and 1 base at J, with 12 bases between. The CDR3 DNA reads TGTGCCAGCGGGCGGACGGGATCCTACGAGCAGTACTTC. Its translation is CASGRTGSYEQYF. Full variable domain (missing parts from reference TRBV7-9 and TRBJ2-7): DTGVSQNPRHKITKRGQNVTFRCDPISEHNRLYWYRQTLGQGPEFLTYFQNEAQLEKSRLLSDRFSAERPKGSFSTLEIQRTEQGDSAMYLCASGRTGSYEQYFGPGTRLTVT.

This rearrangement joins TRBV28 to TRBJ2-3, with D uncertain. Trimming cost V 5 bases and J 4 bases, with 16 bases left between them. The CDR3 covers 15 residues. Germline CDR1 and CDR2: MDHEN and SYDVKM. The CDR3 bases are TGTGCCAGCAGTACACTCCTTAGAACCGCAGATACGCAGTATTTT. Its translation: CASSTLLRTADTQYF.

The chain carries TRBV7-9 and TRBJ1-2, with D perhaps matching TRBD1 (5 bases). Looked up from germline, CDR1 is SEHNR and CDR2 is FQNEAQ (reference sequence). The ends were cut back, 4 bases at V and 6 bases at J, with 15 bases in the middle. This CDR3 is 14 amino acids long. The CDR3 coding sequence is TGTGCCAGCAGCTCCTTAGGGGCAGGAGATGGCTACACCTTC. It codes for CASSSLGAGDGYTF.

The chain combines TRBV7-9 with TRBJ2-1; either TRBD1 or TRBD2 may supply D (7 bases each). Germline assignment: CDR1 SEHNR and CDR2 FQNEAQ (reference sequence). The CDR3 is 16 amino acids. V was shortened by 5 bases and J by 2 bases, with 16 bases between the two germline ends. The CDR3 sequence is CASSPPQGGTYNEQFF. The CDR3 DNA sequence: TGTGCCAGCAGCCCCCCGCAGGGGGGGACCTACAATGAGCAGTTCTTC.

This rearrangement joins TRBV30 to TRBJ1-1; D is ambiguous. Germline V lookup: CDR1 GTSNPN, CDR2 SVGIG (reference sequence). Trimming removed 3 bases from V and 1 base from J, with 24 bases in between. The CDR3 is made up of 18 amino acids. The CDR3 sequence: CAWSALGGMSPRNTEAFF. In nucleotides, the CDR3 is TGTGCCTGGAGCGCCCTGGGCGGGATGAGCCCTCGGAACACTGAAGCTTTCTTT.

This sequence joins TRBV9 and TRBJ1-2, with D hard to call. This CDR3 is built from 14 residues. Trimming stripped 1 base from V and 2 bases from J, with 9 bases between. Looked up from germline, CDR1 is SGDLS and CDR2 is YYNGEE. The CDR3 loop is CASSVNGQNYGYTF. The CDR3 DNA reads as TGTGCCAGCAGCGTAAATGGGCAGAACTATGGCTACACCTTC.

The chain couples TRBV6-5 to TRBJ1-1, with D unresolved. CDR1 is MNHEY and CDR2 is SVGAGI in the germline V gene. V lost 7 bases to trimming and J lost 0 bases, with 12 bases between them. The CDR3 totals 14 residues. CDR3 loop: CASTRWPMNTEAFF. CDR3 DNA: TGTGCCAGCACTCGATGGCCGATGAACACTGAAGCTTTCTTT.

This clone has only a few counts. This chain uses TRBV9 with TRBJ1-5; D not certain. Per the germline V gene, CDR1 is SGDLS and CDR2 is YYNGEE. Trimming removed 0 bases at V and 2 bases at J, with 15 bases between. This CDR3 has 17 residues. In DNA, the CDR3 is TGTGCCAGCAGCGTAGAAGGACCGACAACCGGCAATCAGCCCCAGCATTTT. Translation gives CASSVEGPTTGNQPQHF.

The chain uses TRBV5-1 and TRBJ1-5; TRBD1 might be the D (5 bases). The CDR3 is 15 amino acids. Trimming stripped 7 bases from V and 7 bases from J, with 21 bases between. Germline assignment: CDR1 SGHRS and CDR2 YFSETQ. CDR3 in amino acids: CASGLPGLKGQPQHF. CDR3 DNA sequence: TGCGCCAGCGGGCTCCCGGGCCTAAAGGGGCAGCCCCAGCATTTT. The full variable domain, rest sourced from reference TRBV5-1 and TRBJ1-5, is KAGVTQTPRYLIKTRGQQVTLSCSPISGHRSVSWYQQTPGQGLQFLFEYFSETQRNKGNFPGRFSGRQFSNSRSEMNVSTLELGDSALYLCASGLPGLKGQPQHFGDGTRLSIL.

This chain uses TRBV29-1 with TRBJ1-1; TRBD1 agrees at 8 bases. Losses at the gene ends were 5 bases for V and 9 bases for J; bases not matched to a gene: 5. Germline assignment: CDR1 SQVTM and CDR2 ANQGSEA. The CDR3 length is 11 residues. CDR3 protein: CSVLRQGKAFF. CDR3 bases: TGCAGCGTTCTAAGACAGGGGAAAGCTTTCTTT. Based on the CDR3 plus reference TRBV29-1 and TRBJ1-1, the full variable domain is SAVISQKPSRDICQRGTSLTIQCQVDSQVTMMFWYRQQPGQSLTLIATANQGSEATYESGFVIDKFPISRPNLTFSTLTVSNMSPEDSSIYLCSVLRQGKAFFGQGTRLTVV.

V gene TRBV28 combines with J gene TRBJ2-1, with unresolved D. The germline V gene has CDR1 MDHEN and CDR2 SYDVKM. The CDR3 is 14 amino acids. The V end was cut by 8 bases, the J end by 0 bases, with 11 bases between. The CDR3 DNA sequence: TGTGCCAGCGGGATATCTTACTCCTACAATGAGCAGTTCTTC. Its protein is CASGISYSYNEQFF. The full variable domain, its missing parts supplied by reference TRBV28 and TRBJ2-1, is DVKVTQSSRYLVKRTGEKVFLECVQDMDHENMFWYRQDPGLGLRLIYFSYDVKMKEKGDIPEGYSVSREKKERFSLILESASTNQTSMYLCASGISYSYNEQFFGPGTRLTVL.

CDR3 sequence reads: CASSIGQGQNIQYF. The CDR3 region has the DNA TGTGCCAGCTCCATAGGACAGGGCCAAAACATTCAGTACTTC. The chain carries TRBV18 and TRBJ2-4; 8 nucleotides match TRBD1. The CDR3 is made up of 14 amino acids. Germline loops: CDR1 KGHSH, CDR2 LQKENI. The trim removed 6 bases at V and 5 bases at J, leaving 6 bases unmatched.

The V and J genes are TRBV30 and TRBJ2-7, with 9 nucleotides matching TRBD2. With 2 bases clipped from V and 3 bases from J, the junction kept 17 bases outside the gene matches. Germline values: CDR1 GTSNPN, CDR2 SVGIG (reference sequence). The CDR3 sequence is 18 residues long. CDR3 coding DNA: TGTGCCTGGAGTTATAGACAATCCGGCGGGGGGGGCCACTACGAGCAGTACTTC. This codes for CAWSYRQSGGGGHYEQYF.

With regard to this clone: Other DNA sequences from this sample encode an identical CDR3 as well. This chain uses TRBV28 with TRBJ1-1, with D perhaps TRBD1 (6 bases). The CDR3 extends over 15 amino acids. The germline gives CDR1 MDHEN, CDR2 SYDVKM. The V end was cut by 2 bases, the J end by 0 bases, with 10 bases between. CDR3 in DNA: TGTGCCAGCAGTTTAGGGGGGGCGATGAACACTGAAGCTTTCTTT. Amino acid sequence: CASSLGGAMNTEAFF.

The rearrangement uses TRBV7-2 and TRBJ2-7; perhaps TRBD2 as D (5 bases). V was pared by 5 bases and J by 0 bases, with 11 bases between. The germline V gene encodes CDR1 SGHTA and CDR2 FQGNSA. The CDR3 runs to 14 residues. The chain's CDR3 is CASSTLAFSYEQYF. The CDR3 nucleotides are TGTGCCAGCAGCACCCTAGCCTTCTCCTACGAGCAGTACTTC.

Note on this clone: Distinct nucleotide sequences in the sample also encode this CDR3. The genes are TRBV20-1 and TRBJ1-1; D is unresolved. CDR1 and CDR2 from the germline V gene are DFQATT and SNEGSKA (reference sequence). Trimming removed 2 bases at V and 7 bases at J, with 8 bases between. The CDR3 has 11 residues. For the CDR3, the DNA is TGCAGTGCTAGATTTTTGGGTGAAGCTTTCTTT. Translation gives CSARFLGEAFF.

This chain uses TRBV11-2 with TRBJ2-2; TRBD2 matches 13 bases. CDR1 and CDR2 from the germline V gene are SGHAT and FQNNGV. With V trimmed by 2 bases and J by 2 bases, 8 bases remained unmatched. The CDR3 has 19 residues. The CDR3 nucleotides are TGTGCCAGCAGCTTAAAGATCGAGGGACTAGCGGGAAACACCGGGGAGCTGTTTTTT. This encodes CASSLKIEGLAGNTGELFF.

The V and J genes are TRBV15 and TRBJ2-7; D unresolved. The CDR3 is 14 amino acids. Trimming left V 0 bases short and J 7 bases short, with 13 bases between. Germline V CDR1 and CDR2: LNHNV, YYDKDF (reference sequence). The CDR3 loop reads CATSRDPGLWEQYF. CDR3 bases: TGTGCCACCAGCAGAGATCCCGGGTTGTGGGAGCAGTACTTC. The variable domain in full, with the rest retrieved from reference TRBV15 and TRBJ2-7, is DAMVIQNPRYQVTQFGKPVTLSCSQTLNHNVMYWYQQKSSQAPKLLFHYYDKDFNNEADTPDNFQSRRPNTSFCFLDIRSPGLGDTAMYLCATSRDPGLWEQYFGPGTRLTVT.

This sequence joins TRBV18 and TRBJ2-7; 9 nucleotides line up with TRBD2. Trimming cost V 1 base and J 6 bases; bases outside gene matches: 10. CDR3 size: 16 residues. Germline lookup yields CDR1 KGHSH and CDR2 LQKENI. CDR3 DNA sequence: TGTGCCAGCTCACCACTAGGGGCGGGAGGGCCATTCGAGCAGTACTTC. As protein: CASSPLGAGGPFEQYF.

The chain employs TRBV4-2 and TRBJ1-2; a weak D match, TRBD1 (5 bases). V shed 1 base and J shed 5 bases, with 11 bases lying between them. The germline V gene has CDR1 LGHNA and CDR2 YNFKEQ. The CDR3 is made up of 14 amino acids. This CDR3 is CASSQGAGLYGYTF. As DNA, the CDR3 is TGTGCCAGCAGCCAAGGGGCAGGGTTGTATGGCTACACCTTC.

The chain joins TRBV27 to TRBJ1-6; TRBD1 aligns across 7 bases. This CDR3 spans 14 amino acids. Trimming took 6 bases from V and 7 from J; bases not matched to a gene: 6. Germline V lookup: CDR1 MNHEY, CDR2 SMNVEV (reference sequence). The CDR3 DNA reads TGTGCCAGCAGCCTAGACAGGGAAAATTCACCCCTCCACTTT. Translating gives CASSLDRENSPLHF.

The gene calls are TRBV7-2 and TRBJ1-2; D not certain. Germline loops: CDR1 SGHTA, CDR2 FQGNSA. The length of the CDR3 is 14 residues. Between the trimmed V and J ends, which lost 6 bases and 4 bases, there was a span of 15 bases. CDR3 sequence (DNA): TGTGCCAGCAGTCCCATAGGACGGATCTATGGCTACACCTTC. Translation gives CASSPIGRIYGYTF.

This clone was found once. In DNA form, the CDR3 reads TGTGCCAGCACCCGCGGGGGAGATTCGTACAATGAGCAGTTCTTC. Amino acid sequence: CASTRGGDSYNEQFF. The chain uses TRBV7-2 and TRBJ2-1, with 7 bases identical to TRBD2. V gave up 7 bases and J gave up 4 bases; unmatched junction bases: 10. The CDR3 covers 15 residues. CDR1 is SGHTA and CDR2 is FQGNSA in the germline V gene.

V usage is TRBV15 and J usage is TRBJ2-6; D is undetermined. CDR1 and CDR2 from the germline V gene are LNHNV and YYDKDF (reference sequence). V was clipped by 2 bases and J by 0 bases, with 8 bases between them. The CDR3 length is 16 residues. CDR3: CATSRYQFSGANVLTF. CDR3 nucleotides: TGTGCCACCAGCAGATATCAGTTCTCTGGGGCCAACGTCCTGACTTTC.

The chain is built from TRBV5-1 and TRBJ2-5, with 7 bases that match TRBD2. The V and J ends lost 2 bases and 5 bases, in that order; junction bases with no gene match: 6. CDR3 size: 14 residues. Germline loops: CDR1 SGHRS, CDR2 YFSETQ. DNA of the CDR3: TGCGCCAGCAGCTTAATAGGGAGGGTTGAGACCCAGTACTTC. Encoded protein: CASSLIGRVETQYF.

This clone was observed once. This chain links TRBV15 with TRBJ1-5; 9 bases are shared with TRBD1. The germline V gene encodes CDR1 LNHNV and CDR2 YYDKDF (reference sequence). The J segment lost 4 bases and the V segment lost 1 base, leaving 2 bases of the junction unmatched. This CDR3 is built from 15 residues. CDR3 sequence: CATSRGDRVNQPQHF. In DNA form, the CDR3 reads TGTGCCACCAGCAGAGGGGACAGGGTAAATCAGCCCCAGCATTTT.

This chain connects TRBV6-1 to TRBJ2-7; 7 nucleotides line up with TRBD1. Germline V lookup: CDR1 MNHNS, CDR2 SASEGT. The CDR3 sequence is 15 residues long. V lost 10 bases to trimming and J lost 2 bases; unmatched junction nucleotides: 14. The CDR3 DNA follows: TGTGCCACACACCACGGCCCGGGACAGACCTACGAGCAGTACTTC. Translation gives CATHHGPGQTYEQYF.

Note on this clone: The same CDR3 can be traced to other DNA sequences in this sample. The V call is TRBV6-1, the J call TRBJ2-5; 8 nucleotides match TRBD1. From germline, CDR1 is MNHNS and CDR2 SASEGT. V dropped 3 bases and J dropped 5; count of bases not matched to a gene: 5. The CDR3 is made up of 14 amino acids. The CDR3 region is CASSEDRVLETQYF. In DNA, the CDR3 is TGTGCCAGCAGTGAGGACAGGGTGCTGGAGACCCAGTACTTC.